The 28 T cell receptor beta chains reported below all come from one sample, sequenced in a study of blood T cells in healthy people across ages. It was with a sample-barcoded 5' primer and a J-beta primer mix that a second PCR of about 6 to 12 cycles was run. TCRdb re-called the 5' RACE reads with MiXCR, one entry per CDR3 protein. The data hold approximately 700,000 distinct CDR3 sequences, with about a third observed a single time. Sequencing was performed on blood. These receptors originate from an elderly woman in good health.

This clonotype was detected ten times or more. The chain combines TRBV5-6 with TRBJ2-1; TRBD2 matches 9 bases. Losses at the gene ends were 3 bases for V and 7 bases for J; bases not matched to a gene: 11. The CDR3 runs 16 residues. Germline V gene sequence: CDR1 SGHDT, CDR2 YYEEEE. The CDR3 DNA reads TGTGCCAGCAGCTCGCCGGTGCGGGGGGGCAAAAATGAGCAGTTCTTC. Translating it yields CASSSPVRGGKNEQFF.

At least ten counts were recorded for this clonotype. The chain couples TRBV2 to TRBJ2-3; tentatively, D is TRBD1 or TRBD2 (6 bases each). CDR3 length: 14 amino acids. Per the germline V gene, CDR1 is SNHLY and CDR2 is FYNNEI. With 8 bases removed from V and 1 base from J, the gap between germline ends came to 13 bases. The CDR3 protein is CASAVGGGTDTQYF. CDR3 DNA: TGTGCCAGCGCGGTCGGGGGCGGCACAGATACGCAGTATTTT.

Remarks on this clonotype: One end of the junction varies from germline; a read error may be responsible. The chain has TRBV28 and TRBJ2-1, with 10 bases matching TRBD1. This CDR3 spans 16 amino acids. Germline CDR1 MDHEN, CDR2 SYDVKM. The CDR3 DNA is TGTGCCAGCAGTTTAATCGGACAGGGGGGTGGGAATGCGCAGTTCTTC. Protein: CASSLIGQGGGNAQFF.

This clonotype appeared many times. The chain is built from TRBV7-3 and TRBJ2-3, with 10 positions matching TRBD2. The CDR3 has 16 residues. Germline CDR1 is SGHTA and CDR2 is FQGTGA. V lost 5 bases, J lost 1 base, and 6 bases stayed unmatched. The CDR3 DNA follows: TGTGCCAGCAGCCGGGCCAGCGGGGGGGGCACAGATACGCAGTATTTT. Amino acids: CASSRASGGGTDTQYF.

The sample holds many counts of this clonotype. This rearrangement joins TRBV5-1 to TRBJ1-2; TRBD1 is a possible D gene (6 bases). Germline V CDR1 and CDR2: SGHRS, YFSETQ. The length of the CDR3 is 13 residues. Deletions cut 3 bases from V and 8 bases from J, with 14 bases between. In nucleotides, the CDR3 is TGCGCCAGCAGCTACAGGGTAGTGGAAGGCTACACCTTC. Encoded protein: CASSYRVVEGYTF.

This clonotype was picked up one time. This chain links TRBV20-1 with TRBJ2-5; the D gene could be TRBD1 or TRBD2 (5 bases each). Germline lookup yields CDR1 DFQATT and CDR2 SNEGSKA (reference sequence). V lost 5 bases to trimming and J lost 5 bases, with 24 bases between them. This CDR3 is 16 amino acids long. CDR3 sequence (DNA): TGCAGTGCTGTCCATGGGAACCCCCGGGGCCTGGAGACCCAGTACTTC. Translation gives CSAVHGNPRGLETQYF.

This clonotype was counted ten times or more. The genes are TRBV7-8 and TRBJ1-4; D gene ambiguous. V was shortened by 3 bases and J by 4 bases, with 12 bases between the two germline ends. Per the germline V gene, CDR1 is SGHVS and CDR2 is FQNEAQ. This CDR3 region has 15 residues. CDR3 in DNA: TGTGCCAGCAGCTTCTTACCCGGGATTAATGAAAAACTGTTTTTT. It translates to CASSFLPGINEKLFF.

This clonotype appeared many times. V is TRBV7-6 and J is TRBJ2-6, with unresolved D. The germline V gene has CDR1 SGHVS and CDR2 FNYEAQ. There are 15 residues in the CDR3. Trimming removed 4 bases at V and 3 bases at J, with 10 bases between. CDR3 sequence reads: CASSSTRVGANVLTF. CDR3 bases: TGTGCCAGCAGCTCAACAAGGGTTGGGGCCAACGTCCTGACTTTC.

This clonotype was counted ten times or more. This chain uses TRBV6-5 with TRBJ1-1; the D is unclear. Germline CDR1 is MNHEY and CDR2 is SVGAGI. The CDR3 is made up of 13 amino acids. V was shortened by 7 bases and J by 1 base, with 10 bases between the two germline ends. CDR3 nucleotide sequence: TGTGCCAGCAACAGTAAGGGGAACACTGAAGCTTTCTTT. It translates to CASNSKGNTEAFF.

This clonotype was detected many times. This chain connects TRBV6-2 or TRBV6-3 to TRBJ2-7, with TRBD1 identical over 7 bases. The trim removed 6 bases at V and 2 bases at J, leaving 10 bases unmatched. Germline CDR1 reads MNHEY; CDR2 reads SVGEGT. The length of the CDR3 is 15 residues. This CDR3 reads CASSVSGQPTYEQYF. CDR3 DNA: TGTGCCAGCAGCGTCTCGGGACAGCCGACCTACGAGCAGTACTTC.

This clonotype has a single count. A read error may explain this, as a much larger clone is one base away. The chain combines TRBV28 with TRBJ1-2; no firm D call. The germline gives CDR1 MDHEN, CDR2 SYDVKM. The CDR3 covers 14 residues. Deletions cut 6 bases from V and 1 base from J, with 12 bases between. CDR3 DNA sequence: TGTGCCAGCAGGGGAGAGGGCCGTAACTATGGCTACACCTTC. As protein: CASRGEGRNYGYTF.

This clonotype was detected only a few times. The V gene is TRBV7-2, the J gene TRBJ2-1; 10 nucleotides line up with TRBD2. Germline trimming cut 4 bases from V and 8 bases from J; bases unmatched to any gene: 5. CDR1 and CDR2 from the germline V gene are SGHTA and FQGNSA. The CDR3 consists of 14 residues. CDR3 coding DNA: TGTGCCAGCAGCTCGGGACTAGCGCCTGATGAGCAGTTCTTC. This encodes CASSSGLAPDEQFF. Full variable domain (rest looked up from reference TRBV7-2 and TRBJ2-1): GAGVSQSPSNKVTEKGKDVELRCDPISGHTALYWYRQSLGQGLEFLIYFQGNSAPDKSGLPSDRFSAERTGGSVSTLTIQRTQQEDSAVYLCASSSGLAPDEQFFGPGTRLTVL.

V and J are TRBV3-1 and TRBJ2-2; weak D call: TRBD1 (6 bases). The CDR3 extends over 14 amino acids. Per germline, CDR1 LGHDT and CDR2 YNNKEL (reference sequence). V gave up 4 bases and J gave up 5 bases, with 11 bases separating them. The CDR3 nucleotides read TGTGCCAGCAGCCTGTGGACAGCAACCGGGGAGCTGTTTTTT. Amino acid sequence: CASSLWTATGELFF.

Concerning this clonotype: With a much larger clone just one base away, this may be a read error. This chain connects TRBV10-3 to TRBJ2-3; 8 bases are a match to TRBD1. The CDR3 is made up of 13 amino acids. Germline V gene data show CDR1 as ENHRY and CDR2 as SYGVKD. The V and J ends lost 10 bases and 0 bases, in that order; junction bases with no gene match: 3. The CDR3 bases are TGTGCCAGGGGACAGGAGAGCACAGATACGCAGTATTTT. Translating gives CARGQESTDTQYF.

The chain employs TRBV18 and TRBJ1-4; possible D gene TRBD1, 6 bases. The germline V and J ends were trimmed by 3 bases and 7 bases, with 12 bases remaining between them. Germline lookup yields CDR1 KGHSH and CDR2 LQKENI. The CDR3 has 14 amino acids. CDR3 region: CASSPGSRGEKLFF. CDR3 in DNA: TGTGCCAGCTCACCCGGTAGCAGGGGTGAAAAACTGTTTTTT.

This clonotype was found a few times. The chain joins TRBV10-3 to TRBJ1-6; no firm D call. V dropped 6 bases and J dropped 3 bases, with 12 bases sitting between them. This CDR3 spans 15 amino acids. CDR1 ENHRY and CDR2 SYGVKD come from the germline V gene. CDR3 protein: CAIRVEVDYNSPLHF. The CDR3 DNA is TGTGCCATCAGAGTCGAGGTCGACTATAATTCACCCCTCCACTTT.

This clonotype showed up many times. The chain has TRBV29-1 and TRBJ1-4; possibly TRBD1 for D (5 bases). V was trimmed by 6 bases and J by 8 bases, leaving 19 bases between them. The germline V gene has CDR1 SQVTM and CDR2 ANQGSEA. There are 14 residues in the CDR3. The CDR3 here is CSVVSGTQEEKLFF. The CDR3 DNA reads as TGCAGCGTAGTCTCCGGGACCCAAGAAGAAAAACTGTTTTTT.

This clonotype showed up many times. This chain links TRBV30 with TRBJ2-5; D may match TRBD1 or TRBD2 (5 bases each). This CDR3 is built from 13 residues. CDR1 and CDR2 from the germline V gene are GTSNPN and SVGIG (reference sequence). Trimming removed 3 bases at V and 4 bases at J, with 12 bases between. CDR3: CAWRVTGGETQYF. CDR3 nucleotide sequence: TGTGCCTGGAGGGTCACAGGAGGAGAGACCCAGTACTTC.

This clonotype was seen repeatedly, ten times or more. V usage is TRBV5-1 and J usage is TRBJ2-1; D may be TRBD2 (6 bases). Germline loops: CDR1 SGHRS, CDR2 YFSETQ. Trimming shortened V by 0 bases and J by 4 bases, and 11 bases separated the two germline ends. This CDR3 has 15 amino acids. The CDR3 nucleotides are TGCGCCAGCAGCTTGGAGACCGCGGGATACAATGAGCAGTTCTTC. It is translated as CASSLETAGYNEQFF.

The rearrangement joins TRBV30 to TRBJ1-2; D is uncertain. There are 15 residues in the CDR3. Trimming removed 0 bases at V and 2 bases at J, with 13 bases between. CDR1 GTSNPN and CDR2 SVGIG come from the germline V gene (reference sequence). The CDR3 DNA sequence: TGTGCCTGGAGTGTACCCGAGCGTTTCAACTATGGCTACACCTTC. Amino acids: CAWSVPERFNYGYTF. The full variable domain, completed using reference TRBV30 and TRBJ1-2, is SQTIHQWPATLVQPVGSPLSLECTVEGTSNPNLYWYRQAAGRGLQLLFYSVGIGQISSEVPQNLSASRPQDRQFILSSKKLLLSDSGFYLCAWSVPERFNYGYTFGSGTRLTVV.

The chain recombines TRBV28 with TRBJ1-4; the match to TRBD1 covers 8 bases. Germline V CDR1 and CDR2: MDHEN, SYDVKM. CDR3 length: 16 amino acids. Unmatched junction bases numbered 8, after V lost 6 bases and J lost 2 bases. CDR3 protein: CASSPITGGTNEKLFF. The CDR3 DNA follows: TGTGCCAGCAGCCCTATTACAGGGGGGACTAATGAAAAACTGTTTTTT.

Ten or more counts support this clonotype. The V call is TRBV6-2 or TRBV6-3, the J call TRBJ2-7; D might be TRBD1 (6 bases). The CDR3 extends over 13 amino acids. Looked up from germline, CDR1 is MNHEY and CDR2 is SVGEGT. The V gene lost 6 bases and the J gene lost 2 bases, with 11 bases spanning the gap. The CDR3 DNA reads TGTGCCAGCAGCCGGGACACTACCTACGAGCAGTACTTC. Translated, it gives CASSRDTTYEQYF.

CDR3 sequence: CASSSPFDYEQFF. Written as DNA, the CDR3 is TGTGCCAGCAGCAGCCCCTTTGATTATGAGCAGTTCTTC. This chain links TRBV6-5 with TRBJ2-1; D gene uncertain. This CDR3 region has 13 residues. Trimming cost V 6 bases and J 8 bases, with 14 bases left between them. Germline values: CDR1 MNHEY, CDR2 SVGAGI.

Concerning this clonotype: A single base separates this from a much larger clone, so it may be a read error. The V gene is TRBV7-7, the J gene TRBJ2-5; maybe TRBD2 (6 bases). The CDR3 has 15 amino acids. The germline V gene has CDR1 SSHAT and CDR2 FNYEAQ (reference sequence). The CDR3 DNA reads TGTGCTAGCAGCCGGGAGCCTGTTGGAGGGAATGAGCAGTACTTC. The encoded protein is CASSREPVGGNEQYF.

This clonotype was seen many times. CDR3 sequence: CSARDGTSVMETQYF. The CDR3 DNA reads TGCAGTGCTAGGGACGGGACTAGTGTTATGGAGACCCAGTACTTC. V and J are TRBV20-1 and TRBJ2-5, with 8 bases matching TRBD2. V was pared by 3 bases and J by 5 bases, with 11 bases of the junction left unmatched. Looked up from germline, CDR1 is DFQATT and CDR2 is SNEGSKA (reference sequence). The CDR3 is 15 amino acids.

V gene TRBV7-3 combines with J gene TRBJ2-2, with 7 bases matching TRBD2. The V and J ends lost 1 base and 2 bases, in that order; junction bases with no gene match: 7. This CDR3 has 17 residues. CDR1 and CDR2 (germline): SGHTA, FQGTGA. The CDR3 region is CASSLRGLAVNTGELFF. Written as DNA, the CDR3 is TGTGCCAGCAGCTTAAGAGGGCTAGCGGTAAACACCGGGGAGCTGTTTTTT.

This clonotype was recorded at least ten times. The chain's CDR3 is CASQGRGNEKLFF. The CDR3 region has the DNA TGTGCCTCCCAGGGGCGGGGTAATGAAAAACTGTTTTTT. The V and J genes are TRBV10-3 and TRBJ1-4; tentatively, D is TRBD1 (6 bases). This CDR3 has 13 residues. The V gene's germline CDR1 is ENHRY and CDR2 SYGVKD. Between the trimmed V and J ends, which lost 11 bases and 4 bases, there was a span of 14 bases.

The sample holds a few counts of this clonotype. The CDR3 bases are TGCGCCAGCAGCCAAGATCAAGGGGTAGTGCTGTTTTTT. Translated, it gives CASSQDQGVVLFF. The rearrangement uses TRBV4-1 and TRBJ2-2; D perhaps matches TRBD1 (5 bases). This CDR3 is built from 13 residues. Germline CDR1 and CDR2: MGHRA and YSYEKL. V was clipped by 0 bases and J by 13 bases, with 12 bases between them.